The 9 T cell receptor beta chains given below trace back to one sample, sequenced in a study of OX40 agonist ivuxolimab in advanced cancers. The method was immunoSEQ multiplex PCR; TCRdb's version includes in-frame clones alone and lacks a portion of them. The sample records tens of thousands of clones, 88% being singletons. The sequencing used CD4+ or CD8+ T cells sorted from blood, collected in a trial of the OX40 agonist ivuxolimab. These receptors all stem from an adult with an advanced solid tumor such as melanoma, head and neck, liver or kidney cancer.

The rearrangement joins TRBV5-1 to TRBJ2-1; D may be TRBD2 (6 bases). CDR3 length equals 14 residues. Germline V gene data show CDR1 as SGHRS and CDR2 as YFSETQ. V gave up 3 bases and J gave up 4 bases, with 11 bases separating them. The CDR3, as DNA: TGCGCCAGCAGCTCCAGCGGGCTATACAATGAGCAGTTCTTC. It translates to CASSSSGLYNEQFF.

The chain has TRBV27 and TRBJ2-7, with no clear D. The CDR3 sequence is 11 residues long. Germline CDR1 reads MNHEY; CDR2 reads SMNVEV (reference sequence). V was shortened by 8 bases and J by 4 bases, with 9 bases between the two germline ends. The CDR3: CASFTAYEQYF. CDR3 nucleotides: TGTGCCAGCTTTACCGCTTACGAGCAGTACTTC.

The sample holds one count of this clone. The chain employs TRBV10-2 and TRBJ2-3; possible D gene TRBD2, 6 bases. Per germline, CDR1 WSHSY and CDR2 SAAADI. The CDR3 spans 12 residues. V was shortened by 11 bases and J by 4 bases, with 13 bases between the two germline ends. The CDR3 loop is CACETRPDTQYF. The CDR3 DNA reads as TGCGCCTGCGAGACTAGACCAGATACGCAGTATTTT.

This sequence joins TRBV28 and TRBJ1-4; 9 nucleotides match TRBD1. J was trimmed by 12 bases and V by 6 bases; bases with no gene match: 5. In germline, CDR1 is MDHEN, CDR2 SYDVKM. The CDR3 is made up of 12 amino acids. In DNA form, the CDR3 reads TGTGCCAGCAGCCAGGACAGGGGAGAACTGTTTTTT. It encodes CASSQDRGELFF.

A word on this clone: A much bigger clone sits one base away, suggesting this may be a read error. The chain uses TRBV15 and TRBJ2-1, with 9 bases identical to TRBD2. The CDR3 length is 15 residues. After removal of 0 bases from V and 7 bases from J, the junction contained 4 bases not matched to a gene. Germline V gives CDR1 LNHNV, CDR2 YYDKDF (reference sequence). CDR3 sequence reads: CATSRDCGGGNEQFF. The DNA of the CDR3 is TGTGCCACCAGCAGAGACTGCGGGGGGGGTAATGAGCAGTTCTTC. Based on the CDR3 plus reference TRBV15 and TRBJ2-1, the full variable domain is DAMVIQNPRYQVTQFGKPVTLSCSQTLNHNVMYWYQQKSSQAPKLLFHYYDKDFNNEADTPDNFQSRRPNTSFCFLDIRSPGLGDTAMYLCATSRDCGGGNEQFFGPGTRLTVL.

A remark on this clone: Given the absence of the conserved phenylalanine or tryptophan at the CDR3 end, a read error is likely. The CDR3 sequence: CASSMEETEAFS. For the CDR3, the DNA is TGTGCCAGCAGCATGGAAGAGACAGAAGCTTTCTCT. The chain uses TRBV5-4 and TRBJ1-1; D not certain. The CDR3 totals 12 residues. Between the trimmed V and J ends, which lost 4 bases and 8 bases, there was a span of 12 bases. Looked up from germline, CDR1 is SGHNT and CDR2 is YYREEE (reference sequence).

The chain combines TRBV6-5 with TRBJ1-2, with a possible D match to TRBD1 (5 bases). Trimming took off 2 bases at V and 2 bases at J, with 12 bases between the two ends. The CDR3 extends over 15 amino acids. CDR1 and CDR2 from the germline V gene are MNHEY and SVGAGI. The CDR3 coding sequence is TGTGCCAGCAGTTACACCGGGACGGGGAACTATGGCTACACCTTC. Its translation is CASSYTGTGNYGYTF.

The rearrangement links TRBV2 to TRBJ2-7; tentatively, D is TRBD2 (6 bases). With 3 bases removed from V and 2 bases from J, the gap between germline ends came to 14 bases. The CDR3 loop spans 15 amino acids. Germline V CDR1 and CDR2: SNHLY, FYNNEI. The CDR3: CASSEGGAGTYEQYF. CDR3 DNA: TGTGCCAGCAGTGAGGGTGGCGCGGGGACCTACGAGCAGTACTTC.

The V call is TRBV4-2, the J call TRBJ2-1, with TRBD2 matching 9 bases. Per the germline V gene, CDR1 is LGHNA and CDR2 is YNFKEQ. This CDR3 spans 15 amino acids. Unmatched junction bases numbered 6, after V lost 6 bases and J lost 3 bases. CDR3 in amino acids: CASRSVAGVYNEQFF. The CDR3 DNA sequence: TGTGCCAGCAGGTCTGTAGCGGGGGTCTACAATGAGCAGTTCTTC.